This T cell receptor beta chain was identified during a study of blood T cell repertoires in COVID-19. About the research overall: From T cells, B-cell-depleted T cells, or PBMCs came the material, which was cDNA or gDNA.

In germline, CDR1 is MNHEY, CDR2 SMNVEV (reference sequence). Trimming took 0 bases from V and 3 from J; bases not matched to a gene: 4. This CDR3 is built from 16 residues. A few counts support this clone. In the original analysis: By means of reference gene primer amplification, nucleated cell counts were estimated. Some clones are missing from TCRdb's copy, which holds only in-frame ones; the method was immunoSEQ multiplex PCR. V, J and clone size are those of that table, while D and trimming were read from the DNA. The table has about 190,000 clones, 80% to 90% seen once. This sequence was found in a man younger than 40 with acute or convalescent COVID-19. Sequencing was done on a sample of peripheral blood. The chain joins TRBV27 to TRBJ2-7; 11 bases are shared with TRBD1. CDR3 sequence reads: CASSLSIGTGGYEQYF. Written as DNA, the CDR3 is TGTGCCAGCAGTTTATCCATAGGGACAGGGGGCTACGAGCAGTACTTC.